Below are 32 T cell receptor beta chains sequenced from a single sample in a study of cytomegalovirus exposure and HLA in healthy donors. Both 60 Vbeta primers and 13 Jbeta primers went into the PCR. The assay was immunoSEQ multiplex PCR, and TCRdb's table has in-frame clones only and misses some. This sample has around 120,000 clones, with about 80% found just once. Material for sequencing was PBMCs. The receptors shown here come from a middle-aged woman in good health and CMV-seronegative.

A single count supports this clone. The J gene is TRBJ1-6, the V gene TRBV7-2; 8 nucleotides align to TRBD1. V lost 5 bases and J lost 6; bases outside the gene matches: 6. CDR1 and CDR2 (germline): SGHTA, FQGNSA. The CDR3 is 15 residues long. The CDR3 DNA follows: TGTGCCAGCAGCCTTAACAGGGGGTCTAATTCACCCCTCCACTTT. Protein: CASSLNRGSNSPLHF.

CDR3 bases: TGCAGCGTTTTATTAGGACTAGCGGGGGGCAATGAGCAGTTCTTC. As protein: CSVLLGLAGGNEQFF. This chain joins TRBV29-1 and TRBJ2-1, with 14 bases that match TRBD2. Germline CDR1 reads SQVTM; CDR2 reads ANQGSEA. The CDR3 loop spans 15 amino acids. J lost 6 bases, V lost 5 bases, and 6 bases had no gene match.

Turning to this clone: Compared with germline, one end of the junction differs, possibly owing to a read error. The gene calls are TRBV27 and TRBJ2-2; the D gene is possibly TRBD1 (6 bases). The CDR3 totals 14 residues. Germline CDR1 MNHEY, CDR2 SMNVEV (reference sequence). CDR3 sequence reads: CASSFQGNNGELFF. CDR3 in DNA: TGTGCCAGCAGTTTTCAGGGGAACAACGGGGAGCTGTTTTTT.

V is TRBV10-3 and J is TRBJ1-4; 7 bases agree with TRBD1. CDR1 ENHRY and CDR2 SYGVKD come from the germline V gene. Losses at the gene ends were 5 bases for V and 4 bases for J; bases not matched to a gene: 19. The CDR3 sequence is 19 residues long. CDR3 in amino acids: CAISSKSILVGQSNEKLFF. The CDR3 DNA sequence: TGTGCCATCAGTTCGAAGTCTATCTTGGTGGGACAGAGTAATGAAAAACTGTTTTTT.

This chain uses TRBV9 with TRBJ2-4; D gene ambiguous. Trimming took 4 bases from V and 0 from J, leaving 14 bases between them. CDR3 length: 16 residues. Germline assignment: CDR1 SGDLS and CDR2 YYNGEE. The CDR3 region is CASSPTATLAKNIQYF. The CDR3 region has the DNA TGTGCCAGCAGCCCCACAGCCACACTAGCCAAAAACATTCAGTACTTC.

The gene calls are TRBV14 and TRBJ2-1, with a weak D call TRBD2 (7 bases). Germline V gene data show CDR1 as SGHDN and CDR2 as FVKESK. The CDR3 covers 14 residues. V lost 9 bases, J lost 3 bases, and 15 bases lay in between. Here the CDR3 DNA reads TGTGCCAGTACGGGGGGCGGGCGCTACAATGAGCAGTTCTTC. It codes for CASTGGGRYNEQFF.

CDR3 sequence (DNA): TGTGCCAGCAGCCCGGGGGGGGCTAGCGGGCCCAGCACAGATACGCAGTATTTT. Protein product: CASSPGGASGPSTDTQYF. V and J are TRBV7-3 and TRBJ2-3, with 8 bases matching TRBD2. Germline CDR1 SGHTA, CDR2 FQGTGA. The CDR3 contains 18 residues. V trimming: 5 bases; J trimming: 0 bases; junction bases outside the gene matches: 13. The full variable domain, completed using reference TRBV7-3 and TRBJ2-3, is GAGVSQTPSNKVTEKGKYVELRCDPISGHTALYWYRQSLGQGPEFLIYFQGTGAADDSGLPNDRFFAVRPEGSVSTLKIQRTERGDSAVYLCASSPGGASGPSTDTQYFGPGTRLTVL.

The CDR3 protein is CSVEEGAHNEQFF. CDR3 DNA sequence: TGCAGCGTTGAGGAGGGGGCACACAATGAGCAGTTCTTC. The chain couples TRBV29-1 to TRBJ2-1; TRBD1 might be the D (7 bases). CDR1 and CDR2 from the germline V gene are SQVTM and ANQGSEA. V gave up 3 bases and J gave up 5 bases, with 11 bases separating them. This CDR3 contains 13 residues.

This clone was picked up one time. This chain uses TRBV6-5 with TRBJ2-7; 9 bases align to TRBD1. The CDR3 spans 15 residues. The junction had 13 bases not matched to a gene; V was cut back by 8 bases and J by 5 bases. CDR1 is MNHEY, CDR2 SVGAGI, per germline. CDR3: CASLPHRDRANEQYF. The CDR3 nucleotides read TGTGCCAGCCTCCCCCACCGGGACAGGGCAAACGAGCAGTACTTC.

The J gene is TRBJ1-5, the V gene TRBV6-1; D ambiguous. V was pared by 3 bases and J by 0 bases, with 6 bases between. This CDR3 spans 14 amino acids. Germline CDR1 and CDR2: MNHNS and SASEGT. CDR3 amino acids: CASSESYSNQPQHF. CDR3 nucleotide sequence: TGTGCCAGCAGTGAGAGCTATAGCAATCAGCCCCAGCATTTT.

V usage is TRBV28 and J usage is TRBJ2-3, with 9 bases identical to TRBD1. Germline V gene sequence: CDR1 MDHEN, CDR2 SYDVKM. V lost 3 bases, J lost 3 bases, and 10 bases stayed unmatched. CDR3 size: 17 residues. CDR3 protein: CASSLETGGIRTDTQYF. CDR3 nucleotide sequence: TGTGCCAGCAGTTTGGAGACAGGGGGGATTCGAACAGATACGCAGTATTTT.

The gene calls are TRBV5-8 and TRBJ1-1, with D possibly matching TRBD1 (6 bases). Trimming shortened V by 0 bases and J by 4 bases, and 19 bases separated the two germline ends. CDR1 and CDR2 from the germline V gene are SGHTS and YDEGEE. The CDR3 totals 17 residues. The CDR3 loop is CASSLEVAYSGATEAFF. CDR3 in DNA: TGTGCCAGCAGCTTGGAGGTGGCATATTCAGGGGCCACTGAAGCTTTCTTT.

J is TRBJ1-1 and V is TRBV4-2; D unclear. V was trimmed by 0 bases and J by 2 bases, leaving 4 bases between them. Germline CDR1 and CDR2: LGHNA and YNFKEQ. There are 13 residues in the CDR3. The CDR3 sequence: CASSQDTNTEAFF. The CDR3 region has the DNA TGTGCCAGCAGCCAAGACACTAACACTGAAGCTTTCTTT.

The rearrangement joins TRBV2 to TRBJ1-2; 7 bases agree with TRBD1. This CDR3 is built from 13 residues. The germline CDR1 and CDR2 sequences are SNHLY and FYNNEI. The V gene end was trimmed by 4 bases and the J gene end by 3 bases; junction bases not matched to a gene: 2. The CDR3 nucleotides are TGTGCCAGCAGTGGGGACAGCGACTATGGCTACACCTTC. As protein: CASSGDSDYGYTF.

This chain joins TRBV5-8 and TRBJ2-1; 9 bases fit TRBD1. The CDR3 is 16 residues long. The germline V gene encodes CDR1 SGHTS and CDR2 YDEGEE. Germline trimming cut 7 bases from V and 8 bases from J; bases unmatched to any gene: 16. The CDR3 region is CASGFLGTGPADEQFF. CDR3 bases: TGTGCCAGCGGTTTTCTCGGGACAGGGCCCGCAGATGAGCAGTTCTTC. Based on the CDR3 plus reference TRBV5-8 and TRBJ2-1, the full variable domain is EAGVTQSPTHLIKTRGQQATLRCSPISGHTSVYWYQQALGLGLQFLLWYDEGEERNRGNFPPRFSGRQFPNYSSELNVNALELEDSALYLCASGFLGTGPADEQFFGPGTRLTVL.

CDR3 sequence (DNA): TGCGCCAGCAGCTTAATGATTCCGGGACAGAGATCCTACGAGCAGTACTTC. It codes for CASSLMIPGQRSYEQYF. The V gene is TRBV4-1, the J gene TRBJ2-7; TRBD1 aligns across 7 bases. The CDR3 runs 17 residues. Germline CDR1 and CDR2: MGHRA and YSYEKL. V lost 5 bases and J lost 1; bases outside the gene matches: 14.

CDR3 nucleotides: TGTGCCAGCCTCCCCCTCAGGGGCAGCACAGATACGCAGTATTTT. It is translated as CASLPLRGSTDTQYF. The chain uses TRBV2 and TRBJ2-3, with a weak D call TRBD1 (6 bases). This CDR3 has 15 amino acids. V was clipped by 8 bases and J by 0 bases, with 15 bases between them. Germline assignment: CDR1 SNHLY and CDR2 FYNNEI. Variable domain in full (rest from reference TRBV2 and TRBJ2-3): EPEVTQTPSHQVTQMGQEVILRCVPISNHLYFYWYRQILGQKVEFLVSFYNNEISEKSEIFDDQFSVERPDGSNFTLKIRSTKLEDSAMYFCASLPLRGSTDTQYFGPGTRLTVL.

This chain joins TRBV18 and TRBJ2-2; TRBD1 matches 7 bases. V lost 4 bases, J lost 7 bases, and 6 bases stayed unmatched. This CDR3 has 14 residues. Per the germline V gene, CDR1 is KGHSH and CDR2 is LQKENI. The CDR3 bases are TGTGCCAGCTCACTGGGACAGTCCATCGGGGAGCTGTTTTTT. This encodes CASSLGQSIGELFF.

V usage is TRBV2 and J usage is TRBJ2-1; D is ambiguous. Per germline, CDR1 SNHLY and CDR2 FYNNEI. CDR3 size: 14 residues. With 4 bases removed from V and 3 bases from J, the gap between germline ends came to 10 bases. The CDR3, as DNA: TGTGCCAGCAGTGTTTCCCACGGCTACAATGAGCAGTTCTTC. Amino acid sequence: CASSVSHGYNEQFF.

The chain carries TRBV4-1 and TRBJ1-1; D ambiguous. The CDR3 loop spans 13 amino acids. Looked up from germline, CDR1 is MGHRA and CDR2 is YSYEKL. The V gene lost 1 base and the J gene lost 3 bases, with 6 bases spanning the gap. The CDR3 sequence: CASSQGRDTEAFF. The CDR3 DNA is TGCGCCAGCAGCCAAGGACGGGACACTGAAGCTTTCTTT.

The chain recombines TRBV4-3 with TRBJ2-7, with 14 bases identical to TRBD2. The V gene end was trimmed by 3 bases and the J gene end by 4 bases; junction bases not matched to a gene: 14. The CDR3 is made up of 19 amino acids. CDR1 is LGHNA, CDR2 YSLEER, per germline. CDR3 bases: TGCGCCAGCAGCCATGCTCTGATTGGGACTAGCGGGAGTGGGTACGAGCAGTACTTC. Amino acids: CASSHALIGTSGSGYEQYF.

The rearrangement links TRBV2 to TRBJ2-5; 7 nucleotides line up with TRBD1. This CDR3 is built from 14 residues. Germline V lookup: CDR1 SNHLY, CDR2 FYNNEI. V was clipped by 1 base and J by 4 bases; unmatched bases: 3. The CDR3 bases are TGTGCCAGCAGTGAAGACAGGGGTAGAGAGACCCAGTACTTC. The encoded protein is CASSEDRGRETQYF.

The chain employs TRBV7-2 and TRBJ2-3; D is possibly TRBD1 (6 bases). CDR1 is SGHTA and CDR2 is FQGNSA in the germline V gene. The germline V and J ends were trimmed by 5 bases and 9 bases, with 21 bases remaining between them. The CDR3 spans 15 residues. CDR3 DNA: TGTGCCAGCAGCCCCCGACAGGCCCTATCCCAGACGCAGTATTTT. Translation gives CASSPRQALSQTQYF.

The chain links TRBV9 to TRBJ2-1; TRBD2 matches at 7 bases. Germline CDR1 reads SGDLS; CDR2 reads YYNGEE. The junction had 6 bases not matched to a gene; V was cut back by 2 bases and J by 1 base. The CDR3 has 16 amino acids. CDR3 loop: CASSVPREGSYNEQFF. Here the CDR3 DNA reads TGTGCCAGCAGCGTTCCTAGGGAGGGTTCCTACAATGAGCAGTTCTTC.

This chain uses TRBV6-1 with TRBJ2-7, with TRBD2 matching over 9 bases. The CDR3 covers 14 residues. The junction had 10 bases not matched to a gene; V was cut back by 7 bases and J by 6 bases. Per the germline V gene, CDR1 is MNHNS and CDR2 is SASEGT. CDR3 DNA: TGTGCCAGCACCCCCAGGCGGGAGGGGTCCGAGCAGTACTTC. It codes for CASTPRREGSEQYF.

The rearrangement uses TRBV9 and TRBJ2-1; 12 bases are a match to TRBD1. The CDR3 length is 16 residues. V lost 4 bases, J lost 8 bases, and 10 bases stayed unmatched. Germline V CDR1 and CDR2: SGDLS, YYNGEE. The CDR3, as DNA: TGTGCCAGCAGCCCAGCCATCGGGACAGGGGGCGATGAGCAGTTCTTC. It codes for CASSPAIGTGGDEQFF.

The genes are TRBV7-2 and TRBJ2-7; 8 nucleotides match TRBD1. V dropped 2 bases and J dropped 5; count of bases not matched to a gene: 2. The CDR3 runs to 13 residues. Germline assignment: CDR1 SGHTA and CDR2 FQGNSA. DNA of the CDR3: TGTGCCAGCAGCTTACAGACAGGGGACGAGCAGTACTTC. Translating gives CASSLQTGDEQYF.

CDR3 DNA: TGCGCCAGCAGCCAAGAGGGACAGCCTGCAACTAATGAAAAACTGTTTTTT. Translated: CASSQEGQPATNEKLFF. The V gene is TRBV4-1, the J gene TRBJ1-4; 7 bases match TRBD1. CDR1 is MGHRA, CDR2 YSYEKL, per germline. The CDR3 has 17 residues. The trim removed 0 bases at V and 0 bases at J, leaving 4 bases unmatched.

The chain employs TRBV7-8 and TRBJ2-5, with D tentatively TRBD2 (6 bases). CDR1 SGHVS and CDR2 FQNEAQ come from the germline V gene. Trimming left V 2 bases short and J 5 bases short, with 18 bases between. This CDR3 is 16 amino acids long. This CDR3 is CASSLNEREWGETQYF. The DNA for the CDR3 is TGTGCCAGCAGCTTAAACGAACGGGAGTGGGGGGAGACCCAGTACTTC.

The chain carries TRBV4-1 and TRBJ2-1, with D perhaps TRBD2 (5 bases). CDR3 length equals 17 residues. The germline V gene encodes CDR1 MGHRA and CDR2 YSYEKL. Trimming cost V 1 base and J 1 base, with 14 bases left between them. The CDR3 here is CASSQAPLVGSYNEQFF. In DNA form, the CDR3 reads TGCGCCAGCAGCCAAGCTCCACTAGTGGGGTCCTACAATGAGCAGTTCTTC.

The table lists this clone with a count of one. V is TRBV6-5 and J is TRBJ2-5, with D maybe TRBD1 (5 bases). The DNA matches TRBJ2-7 better at its end, which makes the J call doubtful. The CDR3 is 13 residues long. Germline V gene sequence: CDR1 MNHEY, CDR2 SVGAGI. The CDR3 here is CASSYVGLGEQYF. CDR3 nucleotides: TGTGCCAGCAGTTACGTGGGGCTAGGCGAGCAGTACTTC.

V and J are TRBV7-3 and TRBJ2-2; TRBD1 is a possible D gene (5 bases). The V end lost 2 bases, the J end lost 5 bases, and 6 bases lay between the germline ends. Germline V lookup: CDR1 SGHTA, CDR2 FQGTGA. The CDR3 extends over 13 amino acids. CDR3 sequence (DNA): TGTGCCAGCAGCTTAGGGGCTACCGGGGAGCTGTTTTTT. Translating gives CASSLGATGELFF.